This section outlines one TCR beta chain sequence together with its context. This entry is derived from a study of blood T cells in healthy people across ages. This CDR3 contains 15 residues. In germline, CDR1 is MNHEY, CDR2 SMNVEV (reference sequence). Trimming pared 1 base from V and 3 bases from J, leaving 12 bases between. Alongside a J-beta primer mix, a sample-barcoded 5' primer served in a second PCR lasting roughly 6 to 11 cycles. TCRdb processed the 5' RACE reads anew with MiXCR; each CDR3 protein has one entry. Of over 700,000 distinct CDR3 sequences in the sample, roughly 25% are singletons; the top ten hold more than 7.5%. This same sample was also taken into another study, of T cells of mothers and their children.

The sequenced sample was blood. The V and J genes are TRBV27 and TRBJ2-5, with a weak D call TRBD1 (5 bases). The TCR was taken from a boy between 5 and 17 years old in good health. The CDR3 loop reads CASSLYRTPEETQYF. CDR3 DNA: TGTGCCAGCAGTTTATATAGGACACCCGAAGAGACCCAGTACTTC.